This T cell receptor (beta chain) appears in the sequencing data of a study of vaccination effects on CD4 cells after COVID-19. Overall study: Participants completed two doses of the BNT162b2 or mRNA-1273 vaccine. Wells containing over 1.5 million PBMC each were cultured with approximately 9.7 IU/ml IL-2 and 8 to 10 ug/ml peptides.

This clone was seen a single time. The antigen is unknown. Libraries were prepared by immunoSEQ multiplex PCR; TCRdb keeps only in-frame clonotypes and omits some of them. Seen here are over 65,000 clones, over 60% observed once, and the top ten hold roughly 2%. Cultured cells yielded isolated CD4+ T cells after around 9 days. A half-medium replacement with IL-2 medium was carried out on days 3 and 7. CDR1 and CDR2 from the germline V gene are SGHRS and YFSETQ. The CDR3 has 15 residues. Trimming shortened V by 4 bases and J by 2 bases, and 14 bases separated the two germline ends. Findings and caveats of the study: Infection-derived and vaccine-derived clones contracted markedly late after vaccination.

The chain carries TRBV5-1 and TRBJ2-3, with a tentative D call TRBD1 (6 bases). The receptor was derived from a human donor who received a COVID-19 vaccine. This sample comprised CD4+ T cells from PBMCs cultured without peptide, obtained before COVID-19 vaccination. CDR3: CASSPWTVYTDTQYF. CDR3 in DNA: TGCGCCAGCAGCCCATGGACAGTTTACACAGATACGCAGTATTTT.